This T cell receptor beta chain stems from a study of blood T cell repertoires in COVID-19. Study overall: The samples span acute and convalescent COVID-19 from the United States, Italy and Spain. Sample material is recorded as cDNA or gDNA derived from T cells, B-cell-depleted T cells, or PBMCs.

Cohort 3 recovery required two negative PCRs, clearance, or symptom resolution. TCRdb keeps only in-frame clones here, not all; method: immunoSEQ multiplex PCR. The table lists 200,000 to 250,000 clones, roughly four fifths of them singletons, with 3% to 4% in the top ten. V was cut by 4 bases and J by 2 bases, with 19 bases left in between. This CDR3 contains 17 residues. Germline lookup yields CDR1 MDHEN and CDR2 SYDVKM. This rearrangement joins TRBV28 to TRBJ2-3; TRBD2 might be the D (6 bases). This clonotype was sampled from a woman aged 55 to 70 who had recovered from COVID-19. Material: PBMCs or T cells enriched from blood (not recorded which). This CDR3 reads CASSSQVAGTYTDTQYF. The DNA of the CDR3 is TGTGCCAGCAGTTCCCAGGTGGCAGGGACTTACACAGATACGCAGTATTTT.